The 26 T cell receptor beta chains below were found in one sample sequenced in a study of shared clonotypes between healthy human individuals. Only in-frame clones appear in the TCRdb table, and some are missing; sequencing was by immunoSEQ multiplex PCR. There are roughly 2,300,000 clones in the sample; approximately 90% occur only once, and 0.37% lies in the top ten. What was sequenced was naive CD4+ T cells from PBMCs. Subset described: CD45RA+ positively selected. The receptor source for this set is a man between 18 and 29 years old in good health. Some clones in this sample may be carry-over from other donors' samples.

The chain couples TRBV18 to TRBJ2-7, with a tentative D call TRBD2 (6 bases). The CDR3 is 16 residues long. V lost 5 bases and J 3 bases, leaving 20 bases between the germline ends. Germline lookup yields CDR1 KGHSH and CDR2 LQKENI. The CDR3 region has the DNA TGTGCCAGCTCATCAAGACTAGGTATGACTCTCTACGAGCAGTACTTC. Encoded protein: CASSSRLGMTLYEQYF.

About this clone itself: Other DNA sequences within the sample encode an identical CDR3. The gene calls are TRBV18 and TRBJ2-2; 10 bases align to TRBD1. V shed 1 base and J 3 bases; nucleotides not matched to a gene: 2. This CDR3 contains 16 residues. The germline V gene encodes CDR1 KGHSH and CDR2 LQKENI. The CDR3 loop is CASSPRTGGDTGELFF. For the CDR3, the DNA is TGTGCCAGCTCACCACGGACAGGGGGTGACACCGGGGAGCTGTTTTTT.

The chain combines TRBV6-5 with TRBJ1-1; D is possibly TRBD1 (6 bases). The CDR3 sequence is 13 residues long. Trimming pared 1 base from V and 6 bases from J, leaving 9 bases between. Germline assignment: CDR1 MNHEY and CDR2 SVGAGI. The DNA of the CDR3 is TGTGCCAGCAGTTACTTAGGGGGGTCTGAAGCTTTCTTT. Encoded protein: CASSYLGGSEAFF.

With respect to this clone: Additional DNA sequences in this sample encode the identical CDR3. The chain uses TRBV7-2 and TRBJ1-1, with 9 bases that match TRBD1. The CDR3 is made up of 14 amino acids. Germline V gene lookup returns CDR1 SGHTA and CDR2 FQGNSA. Trimming took 3 bases from V and 4 from J; bases not matched to a gene: 3. DNA of the CDR3: TGTGCCAGCAGCTTGGACAGGGGAAGCACTGAAGCTTTCTTT. Protein product: CASSLDRGSTEAFF. The complete variable domain, with remaining parts taken from reference TRBV7-2 and TRBJ1-1, reads GAGVSQSPSNKVTEKGKDVELRCDPISGHTALYWYRQSLGQGLEFLIYFQGNSAPDKSGLPSDRFSAERTGGSVSTLTIQRTQQEDSAVYLCASSLDRGSTEAFFGQGTRLTVV.

The chain uses TRBV27 and TRBJ2-7, with D perhaps assigned TRBD1 or TRBD2 (5 bases each). The CDR3 spans 15 residues. The germline V gene has CDR1 MNHEY and CDR2 SMNVEV (reference sequence). V lost 8 bases, J lost 5 bases, and 22 bases lay in between. CDR3 nucleotides: TGTGCCAGCCAAACGTGGGGCCGCGGGTTTGACGAGCAGTACTTC. This codes for CASQTWGRGFDEQYF.

The rearrangement links TRBV5-1 to TRBJ2-1; tentatively, D is TRBD1 or TRBD2 (5 bases each). The CDR3 is 16 amino acids. Germline lookup yields CDR1 SGHRS and CDR2 YFSETQ. Trimming took 4 bases from V and 9 from J, leaving 23 bases between them. CDR3 in amino acids: CASSLAPGAPGGEQFF. CDR3 bases: TGCGCCAGCAGCCTGGCACCCGGGGCCCCTGGGGGTGAGCAGTTCTTC.

This chain links TRBV5-4 with TRBJ1-2; no definite D call. The germline V gene encodes CDR1 SGHNT and CDR2 YYREEE (reference sequence). V was trimmed by 4 bases and J by 4 bases, leaving 17 bases between them. The CDR3 contains 15 residues. The CDR3 DNA sequence: TGTGCCAGCAGCCCTACCCAGACCCCCCCCTATGGCTACACCTTC. It is translated as CASSPTQTPPYGYTF.

This clone was seen only a few times. The same CDR3 is also encoded by other DNA sequences in this sample. V is TRBV28 and J is TRBJ1-5; no clear D gene. V lost 5 bases, J lost 7 bases, and 9 bases lay in between. This CDR3 is built from 12 residues. CDR1 and CDR2 (germline): MDHEN, SYDVKM. The CDR3 bases are TGTGCCAGCAGTCTCGCTGGGCAGCCCCAGCATTTT. Residues: CASSLAGQPQHF.

The V call is TRBV7-7, the J call TRBJ2-2; possibly TRBD2 for D (6 bases). The CDR3 length is 15 residues. V was clipped by 0 bases and J by 1 base, with 6 bases between them. CDR1 SSHAT and CDR2 FNYEAQ come from the germline V gene (reference sequence). The CDR3 region has the DNA TGTGCCAGCAGCTTAGCGGGACTGAACACCGGGGAGCTGTTTTTT. It yields the protein CASSLAGLNTGELFF.

The chain is built from TRBV30 and TRBJ2-6; weak D call: TRBD1 (6 bases). Per the germline V gene, CDR1 is GTSNPN and CDR2 is SVGIG (reference sequence). The CDR3 has 20 amino acids. Trimming pared 3 bases from V and 2 bases from J, leaving 26 bases between. CDR3 residues: CAWSLVPGARGSPGANVLTF. CDR3 nucleotide sequence: TGTGCCTGGAGCCTAGTACCAGGGGCGAGGGGGTCCCCTGGGGCCAACGTCCTGACTTTC.

This rearrangement joins TRBV7-8 to TRBJ2-5; D is unclear. Germline V gene lookup returns CDR1 SGHVS and CDR2 FQNEAQ. V shed 0 bases and J shed 5 bases, with 7 bases lying between them. This CDR3 is 13 amino acids long. The CDR3 bases are TGTGCCAGCAGCTTAGCGGTCGTCGAGACCCAGTACTTC. This translates into CASSLAVVETQYF.

The J gene is TRBJ2-1, the V gene TRBV28; D is possibly TRBD2 (6 bases). V was shortened by 7 bases and J by 1 base, with 14 bases between the two germline ends. The CDR3 is 15 amino acids. Germline V gives CDR1 MDHEN, CDR2 SYDVKM. The CDR3 nucleotides read TGTGCCAGCAACCCCGCCGGGAGATCCTACAATGAGCAGTTCTTC. Protein sequence: CASNPAGRSYNEQFF.

The chain recombines TRBV19 with TRBJ2-6, with unresolved D. The V end was cut by 7 bases, the J end by 2 bases, with 15 bases between. This CDR3 contains 16 residues. In germline, CDR1 is LNHDA, CDR2 SQIVND (reference sequence). DNA for the CDR3: TGTGCCAGTACCCCCGTCCTTAGGCCTGGGGCCAACGTCCTGACTTTC. Translating it yields CASTPVLRPGANVLTF.

The V and J genes are TRBV28 and TRBJ1-1; 8 positions agree with TRBD1. CDR1 is MDHEN and CDR2 is SYDVKM in the germline V gene. This CDR3 is built from 11 residues. J was trimmed by 11 bases and V by 4 bases; bases with no gene match: 3. This CDR3 is CASSSTGVAFF. CDR3 nucleotides: TGTGCCAGCAGTTCGACAGGGGTTGCTTTCTTT.

J is TRBJ1-1 and V is TRBV7-9, with 12 nucleotides matching TRBD1. The V gene end was trimmed by 1 base and the J gene end by 10 bases; junction bases not matched to a gene: 7. There are 15 residues in the CDR3. Looked up from germline, CDR1 is SEHNR and CDR2 is FQNEAQ (reference sequence). For the CDR3, the DNA is TGTGCCAGCAGCTTAGGTGGGACAGGGGGCGTGGGAGCTTTCTTT. Protein product: CASSLGGTGGVGAFF.

This clone was seen just once. This rearrangement joins TRBV5-4 to TRBJ2-7; 12 bases agree with TRBD2. The CDR3 is 12 residues long. The germline gives CDR1 SGHNT, CDR2 YYREEE (reference sequence). J was trimmed by 11 bases and V by 4 bases; bases with no gene match: 4. In DNA form, the CDR3 reads TGTGCCAGCAGCCGACTAGCGGGAGAAGAGTACTTC. Its protein product is CASSRLAGEEYF.

The genes are TRBV4-2 and TRBJ1-4; 11 bases map to TRBD1. CDR1 and CDR2 from the germline V gene are LGHNA and YNFKEQ. After removal of 5 bases from V and 7 bases from J, the junction contained 6 bases not matched to a gene. CDR3 length: 15 residues. The CDR3 bases are TGTGCCAGCAGCGGGTCCGGGACAGGGGGTGAAAAACTGTTTTTT. Translated, it gives CASSGSGTGGEKLFF.

J is TRBJ1-5 and V is TRBV28, with unresolved D. Trimming pared 1 base from V and 4 bases from J, leaving 8 bases between. Looked up from germline, CDR1 is MDHEN and CDR2 is SYDVKM. This CDR3 region has 14 residues. The CDR3 DNA sequence: TGTGCCAGCAGTTTATTGGAAAGGAATCAGCCCCAGCATTTT. Amino acid sequence: CASSLLERNQPQHF.

The chain is built from TRBV27 and TRBJ2-1, with 15 nucleotides matching TRBD2. The J segment lost 4 bases and the V segment lost 5 bases, leaving 6 bases of the junction unmatched. This CDR3 is 17 amino acids long. Looked up from germline, CDR1 is MNHEY and CDR2 is SMNVEV (reference sequence). The CDR3 reads CASSLGTSGRTYNEQFF. The DNA for the CDR3 is TGTGCCAGCAGTCTTGGGACTAGCGGGAGGACTTACAATGAGCAGTTCTTC.

The V call is TRBV6-6, the J call TRBJ2-2; D not resolved. Germline V lookup: CDR1 MNHNY, CDR2 SVGAGI (reference sequence). There are 16 residues in the CDR3. V gave up 2 bases and J gave up 1 base, with 11 bases separating them. The CDR3 DNA reads TGTGCCAGCAGTTACCCGTCCACAAAGAACACCGGGGAGCTGTTTTTT. Translation: CASSYPSTKNTGELFF.

Of note for this clone: The sample has other DNA sequences that encode this CDR3 too. This chain links TRBV5-1 with TRBJ1-1; the match to TRBD1 covers 9 bases. CDR3 size: 14 residues. Germline lookup yields CDR1 SGHRS and CDR2 YFSETQ. V shed 0 bases and J 3 bases; nucleotides not matched to a gene: 0. CDR3 bases: TGCGCCAGCAGCTTGGGGACAGGGGACACTGAAGCTTTCTTT. Its translation: CASSLGTGDTEAFF.

This chain uses TRBV7-2 with TRBJ2-1; 14 bases map to TRBD2. The V and J ends lost 7 bases and 7 bases, in that order; junction bases with no gene match: 6. This CDR3 region has 15 residues. Germline assignment: CDR1 SGHTA and CDR2 FQGNSA. The chain's CDR3 is CASTLGTSGRNEQFF. The CDR3, as DNA: TGTGCCAGCACCCTTGGGACTAGCGGGAGAAATGAGCAGTTCTTC.

This sequence joins TRBV18 and TRBJ2-4, with unresolved D. Trimming removed 3 bases from V and 1 base from J, with 13 bases in between. The germline V gene has CDR1 KGHSH and CDR2 LQKENI. The CDR3 extends over 16 amino acids. The CDR3 reads CASSPPGPGAKNIQYF. CDR3 sequence (DNA): TGTGCCAGCTCACCTCCGGGCCCTGGGGCCAAAAACATTCAGTACTTC.

V and J are TRBV29-1 and TRBJ2-7; TRBD2 matches 8 bases. V lost 6 bases and J lost 8; bases outside the gene matches: 9. CDR3 size: 12 residues. Germline assignment: CDR1 SQVTM and CDR2 ANQGSEA. The CDR3 loop is CSVGTGTSQQYF. The CDR3 nucleotides read TGCAGCGTCGGGACCGGGACTAGTCAGCAGTACTTC.

To note about this clone: The identical CDR3 is also encoded by other nucleotide sequences in the sample. The chain employs TRBV2 and TRBJ1-1, with 8 bases aligning to TRBD1. Trimming cost V 2 bases and J 3 bases; bases outside gene matches: 2. The CDR3 runs to 14 residues. The germline CDR1 and CDR2 sequences are SNHLY and FYNNEI. The CDR3 nucleotides read TGTGCCAGCAGTGAACAGGGGGCGGACACTGAAGCTTTCTTT. Amino acids: CASSEQGADTEAFF.

The chain links TRBV7-8 to TRBJ1-5, with D unclear. V gave up 3 bases and J gave up 2 bases, with 8 bases separating them. CDR1 is SGHVS, CDR2 FQNEAQ, per germline. The CDR3 is 14 amino acids. The CDR3 region has the DNA TGTGCCAGCAGCTTGAGTTGGGGCAATCAGCCCCAGCATTTT. Residues: CASSLSWGNQPQHF.